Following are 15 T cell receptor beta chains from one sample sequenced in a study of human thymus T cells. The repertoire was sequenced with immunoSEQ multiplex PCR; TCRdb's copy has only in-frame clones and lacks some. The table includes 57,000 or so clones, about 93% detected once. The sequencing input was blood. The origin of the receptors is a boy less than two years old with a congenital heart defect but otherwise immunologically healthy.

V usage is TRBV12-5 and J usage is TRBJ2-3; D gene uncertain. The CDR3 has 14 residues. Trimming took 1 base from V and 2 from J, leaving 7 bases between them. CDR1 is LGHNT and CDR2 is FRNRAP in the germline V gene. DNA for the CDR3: TGTGCTAGTGGTTTGGGCCTTTCCACAGATACGCAGTATTTT. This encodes CASGLGLSTDTQYF.

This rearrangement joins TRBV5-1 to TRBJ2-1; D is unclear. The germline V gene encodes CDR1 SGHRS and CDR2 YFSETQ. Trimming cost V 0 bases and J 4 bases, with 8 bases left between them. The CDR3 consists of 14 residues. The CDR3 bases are TGCGCCAGCAGCTTGGAGGCGTCTTACAATGAGCAGTTCTTC. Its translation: CASSLEASYNEQFF.

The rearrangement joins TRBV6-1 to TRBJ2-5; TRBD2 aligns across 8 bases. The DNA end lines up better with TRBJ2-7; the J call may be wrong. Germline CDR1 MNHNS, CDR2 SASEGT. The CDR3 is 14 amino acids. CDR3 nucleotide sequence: TGTGCCAGCAGTGCCGGACTAGCCACCTACGAGCAGTACTTC. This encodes CASSAGLATYEQYF.

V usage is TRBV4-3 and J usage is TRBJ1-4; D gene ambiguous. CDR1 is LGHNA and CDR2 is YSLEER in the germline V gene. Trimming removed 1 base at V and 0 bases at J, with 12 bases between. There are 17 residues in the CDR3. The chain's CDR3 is CASSQGVSPTTNEKLFF. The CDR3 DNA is TGCGCCAGCAGCCAAGGGGTCAGCCCTACAACTAATGAAAAACTGTTTTTT.

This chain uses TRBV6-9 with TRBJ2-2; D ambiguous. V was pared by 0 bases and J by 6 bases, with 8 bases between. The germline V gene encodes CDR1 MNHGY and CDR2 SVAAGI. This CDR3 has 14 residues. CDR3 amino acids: CASSYSLSSGELFF. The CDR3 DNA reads TGTGCCAGCAGTTATTCACTCTCTTCCGGGGAGCTGTTTTTT.

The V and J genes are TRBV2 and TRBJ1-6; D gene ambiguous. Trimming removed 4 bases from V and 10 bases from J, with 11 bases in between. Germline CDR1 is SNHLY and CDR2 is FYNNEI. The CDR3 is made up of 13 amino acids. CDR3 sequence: CASSVRGQSPLHF. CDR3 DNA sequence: TGTGCCAGCAGTGTACGGGGTCAATCACCCCTCCACTTT.

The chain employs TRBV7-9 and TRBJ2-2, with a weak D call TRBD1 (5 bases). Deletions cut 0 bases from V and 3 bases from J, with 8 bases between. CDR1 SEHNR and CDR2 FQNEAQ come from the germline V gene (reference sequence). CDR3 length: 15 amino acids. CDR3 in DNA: TGTGCCAGCAGCTTAGCGGACATATACACCGGGGAGCTGTTTTTT. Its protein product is CASSLADIYTGELFF.

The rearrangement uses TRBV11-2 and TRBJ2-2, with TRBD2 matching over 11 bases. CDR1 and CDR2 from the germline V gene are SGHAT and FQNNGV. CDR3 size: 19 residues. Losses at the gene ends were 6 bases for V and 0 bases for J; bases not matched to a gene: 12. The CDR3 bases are TGTGCCAGCAGTCTCGGAGGACTAGCGGGCCCCCCGAACACCGGGGAGCTGTTTTTT. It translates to CASSLGGLAGPPNTGELFF.

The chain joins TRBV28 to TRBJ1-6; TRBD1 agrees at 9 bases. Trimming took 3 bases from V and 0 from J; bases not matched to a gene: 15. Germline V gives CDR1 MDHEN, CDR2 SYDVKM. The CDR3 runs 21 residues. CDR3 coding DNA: TGTGCCAGCAGTTTTTCGTGGGGACAGGGAAAAGGTAGCTCCTATAATTCACCCCTCCACTTT. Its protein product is CASSFSWGQGKGSSYNSPLHF.

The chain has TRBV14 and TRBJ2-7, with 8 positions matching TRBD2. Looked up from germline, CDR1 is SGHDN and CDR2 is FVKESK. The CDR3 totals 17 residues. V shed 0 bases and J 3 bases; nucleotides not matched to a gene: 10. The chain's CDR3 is CASSQDLGLAGLYEQYF. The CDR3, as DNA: TGTGCCAGCAGCCAAGATCTTGGGCTAGCGGGCCTCTACGAGCAGTACTTC.

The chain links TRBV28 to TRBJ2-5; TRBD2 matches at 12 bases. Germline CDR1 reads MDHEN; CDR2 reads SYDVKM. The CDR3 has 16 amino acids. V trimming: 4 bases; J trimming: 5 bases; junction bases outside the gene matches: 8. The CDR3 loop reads CASSSLTSGRWETQYF. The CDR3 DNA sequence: TGTGCCAGCAGTTCCTTGACTAGCGGGAGATGGGAGACCCAGTACTTC.

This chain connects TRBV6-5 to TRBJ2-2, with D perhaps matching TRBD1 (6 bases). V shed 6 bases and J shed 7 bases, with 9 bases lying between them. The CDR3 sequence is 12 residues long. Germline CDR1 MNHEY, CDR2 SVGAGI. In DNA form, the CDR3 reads TGTGCCAGCAGCCGACAGGTCGGGGAGCTGTTTTTT. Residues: CASSRQVGELFF.

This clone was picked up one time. This CDR3 reads CASSSGLAVNEQFF. The CDR3, as DNA: TGTGCCAGCAGTTCGGGACTAGCCGTCAATGAGCAGTTCTTC. The chain combines TRBV27 with TRBJ2-1; TRBD2 matches 9 bases. With 4 bases clipped from V and 6 bases from J, the junction kept 4 bases outside the gene matches. CDR1 is MNHEY, CDR2 SMNVEV, per germline (reference sequence). The CDR3 is 14 residues long.

The CDR3, as DNA: TGTGCCAGCAGACCCGGGTCCTTGGGGGGCAATGGCTACACCTTC. Translated, it gives CASRPGSLGGNGYTF. The chain uses TRBV6-5 and TRBJ1-2; possible D gene TRBD1, 6 bases. CDR1 MNHEY and CDR2 SVGAGI come from the germline V gene. The length of the CDR3 is 15 residues. The V end lost 6 bases, the J end lost 6 bases, and 20 bases lay between the germline ends.

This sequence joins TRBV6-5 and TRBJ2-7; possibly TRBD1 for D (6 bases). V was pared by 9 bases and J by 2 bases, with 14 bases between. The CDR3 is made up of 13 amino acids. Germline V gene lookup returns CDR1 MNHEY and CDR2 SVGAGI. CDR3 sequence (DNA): TGTGCCAGAAAACAGGGCCCAACCTACGAGCAGTACTTC. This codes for CARKQGPTYEQYF.